This TCR beta chain was observed in a study of T cells after yellow fever vaccination. Across the whole study: SMART-Seq v4 Ultra Low Input handled preparation of low-cell-number fractions. Study-level findings and limits: By day 5 rather than day 15, the secondary response had peaked, though it was weaker. A limited proportion of clonotypes was detected within both the CD4 and CD8 compartments.

V was clipped by 0 bases and J by 6 bases; unmatched bases: 8. Looked up from germline, CDR1 is GTSNPN and CDR2 is SVGIG (reference sequence). The CDR3 is made up of 15 amino acids. This clonotype was detected a few times. Its antigen is not identified. The study made its TCR cDNA through 5'RACE template switching. That step introduced a universal primer site along with UMIs. TCRdb itself ran the 5' RACE reads through MiXCR, one entry per CDR3 protein. The sample yields hundreds of thousands of distinct CDR3 sequences, around 12% seen once. This TCR came from a man aged 25-40 years who received the YFV17D yellow fever vaccine. The sequencing used PBMCs, collected on the day of the yellow fever booster vaccination. This chain connects TRBV30 to TRBJ2-7, with 10 positions matching TRBD1. The CDR3: CAWSVRRQGASEQYF. For the CDR3, the DNA is TGTGCCTGGAGTGTACGCCGACAGGGGGCCAGCGAGCAGTACTTC.